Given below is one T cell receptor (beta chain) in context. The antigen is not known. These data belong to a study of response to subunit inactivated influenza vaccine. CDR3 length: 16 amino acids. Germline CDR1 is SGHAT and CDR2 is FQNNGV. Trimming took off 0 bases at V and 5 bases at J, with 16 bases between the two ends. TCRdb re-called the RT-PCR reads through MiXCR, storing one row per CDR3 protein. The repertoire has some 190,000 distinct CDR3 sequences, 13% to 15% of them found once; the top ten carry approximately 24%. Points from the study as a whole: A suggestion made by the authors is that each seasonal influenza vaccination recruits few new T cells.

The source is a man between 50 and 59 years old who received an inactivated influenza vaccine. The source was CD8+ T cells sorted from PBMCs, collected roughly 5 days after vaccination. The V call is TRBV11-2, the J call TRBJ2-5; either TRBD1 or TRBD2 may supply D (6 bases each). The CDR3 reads CASSLDFSGASETQYF. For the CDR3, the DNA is TGTGCCAGCAGCTTAGATTTTTCGGGGGCTAGTGAGACCCAGTACTTC.